The 25 T cell receptor beta chains presented below share a single source sample, sequenced in a study of blood T cells in healthy people across ages. The second PCR ran about 6 to 11 cycles with a sample-barcoded 5' primer and J-beta primers. TCRdb used MiXCR to reprocess the 5' RACE reads, holding one entry per CDR3 protein. The sample yields 600,000 to 900,000 distinct CDR3 sequences, roughly 24% seen once. The data were also submitted as part of a second study, on T cells of mothers and their children.

Specimen: blood. The receptor set was obtained from a boy aged 5-17 years in good health.

The chain joins TRBV29-1 to TRBJ2-3; D possibly corresponds to TRBD1 (5 bases). This CDR3 region has 16 residues. V was trimmed by 5 bases and J by 2 bases, leaving 20 bases between them. Germline lookup yields CDR1 SQVTM and CDR2 ANQGSEA. CDR3 DNA sequence: TGCAGCGTTCTAATTTTTAGGGGAACTATCACAGATACGCAGTATTTT. Amino acid sequence: CSVLIFRGTITDTQYF.

V is TRBV15 and J is TRBJ2-5; the match to TRBD1 covers 8 bases. V shed 0 bases, J shed 5 bases, and the junction held 11 bases outside the gene matches. In germline, CDR1 is LNHNV, CDR2 YYDKDF (reference sequence). This CDR3 spans 17 amino acids. CDR3 nucleotides: TGTGCCACCAGCAGAGATCTACAGGACAGGGTGGGGGAGACCCAGTACTTC. Translated, it gives CATSRDLQDRVGETQYF.

This clonotype was detected a few times. An end of the junction differs from the germline gene, which may be a read error. This sequence joins TRBV3-1 and TRBJ2-5; 15 bases match TRBD2. The end of the DNA aligns better with TRBJ2-1, so the J call may be wrong. In germline, CDR1 is LGHDT, CDR2 YNNKEL (reference sequence). The CDR3 runs 14 residues. The CDR3 sequence is CAGSRRGLAGGQFF. In nucleotides, the CDR3 is TGTGCCGGCAGCCGGAGGGGACTAGCGGGAGGGCAGTTCTTC.

The genes are TRBV7-9 and TRBJ1-2; D is ambiguous. V was pared by 5 bases and J by 3 bases, with 13 bases between. In germline, CDR1 is SEHNR, CDR2 FQNEAQ (reference sequence). This CDR3 comprises 14 residues. The CDR3 spells CASSPGGVYYGYTF. DNA for the CDR3: TGTGCCAGCAGCCCCGGCGGCGTCTACTATGGCTACACCTTC.

This clonotype came up a few times. The V call is TRBV3-1, the J call TRBJ2-5; maybe TRBD2 (6 bases). The DNA end favors TRBJ2-1, so the J call may be wrong. The germline V gene has CDR1 LGHDT and CDR2 YNNKEL (reference sequence). The CDR3 is 13 residues long. The CDR3 loop is CASMGDFGNEQFF. The CDR3 bases are TGTGCCAGCATGGGGGACTTCGGCAATGAGCAGTTCTTC.

This clonotype occurred a few times. The chain links TRBV5-1 to TRBJ1-5; TRBD1 is a possible D gene (5 bases). V lost 0 bases, J lost 4 bases, and 11 bases lay in between. CDR3 length: 15 residues. Germline V gene lookup returns CDR1 SGHRS and CDR2 YFSETQ. CDR3 sequence (DNA): TGCGCCAGCAGCTTGGATGGGGACCAGAATCAGCCCCAGCATTTT. It specifies CASSLDGDQNQPQHF.

V is TRBV5-1 and J is TRBJ2-1; TRBD1 matches at 12 bases. Per the germline V gene, CDR1 is SGHRS and CDR2 is YFSETQ. This CDR3 contains 19 residues. The V segment lost 1 base and the J segment 7 bases; nucleotides outside the gene matches: 15. The CDR3 DNA reads TGCGCCAGCAGCTTGCCCGGGACAGGGGGCGCGCTGAGTATGAATGAGCAGTTCTTC. Its translation is CASSLPGTGGALSMNEQFF.

This chain connects TRBV3-1 to TRBJ2-5, with a weak D call TRBD1 (6 bases). V shed 0 bases and J shed 5 bases, with 16 bases lying between them. In germline, CDR1 is LGHDT, CDR2 YNNKEL (reference sequence). The CDR3 consists of 16 residues. Here the CDR3 reads CASSQEQNRVGETQYF. The CDR3 DNA reads as TGTGCCAGCAGCCAAGAGCAGAACAGGGTAGGGGAGACCCAGTACTTC.

This chain connects TRBV20-1 to TRBJ2-1, with 12 bases aligning to TRBD2. V gave up 3 bases and J gave up 8 bases; unmatched junction bases: 8. Germline V gene sequence: CDR1 DFQATT, CDR2 SNEGSKA (reference sequence). This CDR3 comprises 15 residues. This CDR3 reads CSASVSSGGVYEQFF. Here the CDR3 DNA reads TGCAGTGCTAGTGTGTCTAGCGGGGGGGTATATGAGCAGTTCTTC.

The chain employs TRBV12-3 or TRBV12-4 and TRBJ1-2; a possible D gene is TRBD1 (6 bases). Deletions cut 6 bases from V and 8 bases from J, with 16 bases between. CDR3 length equals 13 residues. CDR3 sequence: CASSPGGTWGYTF. The CDR3 DNA follows: TGTGCCAGCAGCCCCGGGGGGACATGGGGCTACACCTTC.

The table lists this clonotype with a few counts. The rearrangement links TRBV20-1 to TRBJ2-5; 8 bases map to TRBD2. Trimming removed 0 bases from V and 7 bases from J; junction bases left unmatched: 10. The CDR3 extends over 15 amino acids. CDR1 and CDR2 from the germline V gene are DFQATT and SNEGSKA (reference sequence). CDR3 nucleotide sequence: TGCAGTGCTAGAGAAGGCGGGGGGCCCGCCAGGACCCAGTACTTC. Residues: CSAREGGGPARTQYF.

The V gene is TRBV6-1, the J gene TRBJ1-5; maybe TRBD1 (5 bases). The ends were cut back, 4 bases at V and 6 bases at J, with 13 bases in the middle. Germline V gene sequence: CDR1 MNHNS, CDR2 SASEGT. This CDR3 has 14 residues. CDR3 residues: CASSAGRVGQPQHF. The CDR3 DNA reads TGTGCCAGCAGTGCAGGGCGGGTCGGTCAGCCCCAGCATTTT.

The chain couples TRBV4-1 to TRBJ1-4, with a tentative D call TRBD1 (5 bases). Germline values: CDR1 MGHRA, CDR2 YSYEKL. This CDR3 comprises 15 residues. V lost 2 bases and J lost 3, with 10 bases in between. The CDR3 DNA follows: TGCGCCAGCAGCCAATCGACAGACCCTAATGAAAAACTGTTTTTT. Encoded protein: CASSQSTDPNEKLFF.

The sample holds a few counts of this clonotype. The rearrangement links TRBV3-1 to TRBJ1-2; weak D call: TRBD1 (5 bases). Germline CDR1 reads LGHDT; CDR2 reads YNNKEL (reference sequence). This CDR3 comprises 17 residues. V was trimmed by 0 bases and J by 7 bases, leaving 21 bases between them. CDR3 protein: CASSQDLRQRTNSGYTF. CDR3 nucleotides: TGTGCCAGCAGCCAAGATCTACGACAGCGGACTAATTCTGGCTACACCTTC.

This clonotype has a handful of counts. The rearrangement joins TRBV6-5 to TRBJ2-5, with D maybe TRBD2 (6 bases). The V and J ends lost 2 bases and 2 bases respectively, with 15 bases between them. The CDR3 is 16 residues long. The germline gives CDR1 MNHEY, CDR2 SVGAGI. CDR3 sequence reads: CASSYGGTDLQETQYF. CDR3 sequence (DNA): TGTGCCAGCAGTTACGGGGGGACGGACCTTCAAGAGACCCAGTACTTC.

The rearrangement joins TRBV7-3 to TRBJ2-5, with D possibly being TRBD1 or TRBD2 (5 bases each). From germline, CDR1 is SGHTA and CDR2 FQGTGA. This CDR3 contains 16 residues. V was clipped by 1 base and J by 5 bases, with 17 bases between them. In DNA, the CDR3 is TGTGCCAGCAGCTTAAGGGGGATGGGGTTCGGGGAGACCCAGTACTTC. It is translated as CASSLRGMGFGETQYF.

The J gene is TRBJ2-3, the V gene TRBV15, with D maybe TRBD1 (6 bases). From germline, CDR1 is LNHNV and CDR2 YYDKDF (reference sequence). The CDR3 is made up of 17 amino acids. The germline V and J ends were trimmed by 3 bases and 5 bases, with 21 bases remaining between them. The CDR3 region is CATSSLTNRAAGDTQYF. CDR3 coding DNA: TGTGCCACCAGCAGCTTAACCAACAGGGCCGCGGGAGATACGCAGTATTTT.

The chain links TRBV28 to TRBJ1-6; D is unresolved. This CDR3 is built from 14 residues. The germline V gene has CDR1 MDHEN and CDR2 SYDVKM. V was clipped by 7 bases and J by 0 bases, with 7 bases between them. The CDR3: CASIGPSYNSPLHF. The CDR3 DNA reads as TGTGCCAGCATCGGACCCTCCTATAATTCACCCCTCCACTTT.

This clonotype has a handful of counts. The rearrangement uses TRBV4-2 and TRBJ1-4, with 7 bases identical to TRBD1. V lost 4 bases, J lost 6 bases, and 8 bases stayed unmatched. In germline, CDR1 is LGHNA, CDR2 YNFKEQ. This CDR3 region has 15 residues. CDR3 sequence reads: CASSLETGLDEKLFF. The DNA for the CDR3 is TGTGCCAGCAGCCTTGAGACAGGGTTGGATGAAAAACTGTTTTTT.

This chain connects TRBV12-5 to TRBJ2-1; D uncertain. The V end was cut by 0 bases, the J end by 5 bases, with 2 bases between. Germline V lookup: CDR1 LGHNT, CDR2 FRNRAP. The CDR3 is 12 amino acids. The CDR3 region has the DNA TGTGCTAGTGGTTTGGTCGACAATGAGCAGTTCTTC. Protein sequence: CASGLVDNEQFF.

This clonotype was picked up a small number of times. The J gene is TRBJ1-5, the V gene TRBV27, with 7 bases that match TRBD1. V was clipped by 3 bases and J by 7 bases; unmatched bases: 3. This CDR3 has 13 amino acids. The germline V gene has CDR1 MNHEY and CDR2 SMNVEV (reference sequence). DNA of the CDR3: TGTGCCAGCAGTTTGACAGGGTGGCAGCCCCAGCATTTT. This translates into CASSLTGWQPQHF.

The V call is TRBV29-1, the J call TRBJ1-3; possibly TRBD1 for D (5 bases). The V end was cut by 1 base, the J end by 2 bases, with 15 bases between. Germline V gene lookup returns CDR1 SQVTM and CDR2 ANQGSEA. This CDR3 region has 16 residues. The chain's CDR3 is CSVEVGGLSTGNTIYF. CDR3 nucleotide sequence: TGCAGCGTTGAAGTTGGGGGACTAAGCACTGGAAACACCATATATTTT.

This clonotype was seen a handful of times. The rearrangement joins TRBV5-1 to TRBJ1-4; D perhaps matches TRBD1 (5 bases). Germline V gene lookup returns CDR1 SGHRS and CDR2 YFSETQ. Trimming removed 2 bases at V and 0 bases at J, with 14 bases between. This CDR3 spans 17 amino acids. Here the CDR3 reads CASSFGGGMATNEKLFF. In nucleotides, the CDR3 is TGCGCCAGCAGCTTCGGGGGGGGGATGGCAACTAATGAAAAACTGTTTTTT. Drawing the rest from reference TRBV5-1 and TRBJ1-4, the complete variable domain is KAGVTQTPRYLIKTRGQQVTLSCSPISGHRSVSWYQQTPGQGLQFLFEYFSETQRNKGNFPGRFSGRQFSNSRSEMNVSTLELGDSALYLCASSFGGGMATNEKLFFGSGTQLSVL.

The chain recombines TRBV13 with TRBJ2-2, with D perhaps TRBD1 or TRBD2 (5 bases each). Germline lookup yields CDR1 PRHDT and CDR2 FYEKMQ (reference sequence). The CDR3 is 16 residues long. V was clipped by 5 bases and J by 4 bases, with 17 bases between them. CDR3 loop: CASSPQGVLGTGELFF. Written as DNA, the CDR3 is TGTGCCAGCAGCCCTCAGGGAGTTCTGGGCACCGGGGAGCTGTTTTTT. Combining the CDR3 with reference TRBV13 and TRBJ2-2 gives the whole variable domain AAGVIQSPRHLIKEKRETATLKCYPIPRHDTVYWYQQGPGQDPQFLISFYEKMQSDKGSIPDRFSAQQFSDYHSELNMSSLELGDSALYFCASSPQGVLGTGELFFGEGSRLTVL.

The chain carries TRBV12-5 and TRBJ2-7; the D gene is possibly TRBD2 (5 bases). The V gene's germline CDR1 is LGHNT and CDR2 FRNRAP. This CDR3 has 14 residues. V lost 2 bases, J lost 2 bases, and 10 bases lay in between. The CDR3 is CASGLNHGAYEQYF. As DNA, the CDR3 is TGTGCTAGTGGTTTGAACCACGGGGCCTACGAGCAGTACTTC.